This T cell receptor beta chain was sequenced in a study of shared clonotypes between healthy human individuals. Worth noting for this clone: This same CDR3 is encoded by further DNA sequences in the sample.

Genomic DNA from each subset was divided evenly over several immunoSEQ plates. The assay was immunoSEQ multiplex PCR, and TCRdb's table has in-frame clones only and misses some. The data show roughly 2,000,000 clones, about 93% seen once. The naive CD8 subset, CD45RO-negative cells positively selected for CCR7, excluded terminally differentiated effector memory CD45RA+ cells. The CDR3 has 13 residues. Germline V gives CDR1 SGHRS, CDR2 YFSETQ. V lost 3 bases and J lost 3; bases outside the gene matches: 3. The TCR was taken from a man in his late teens or twenties in good health. Some clones in this sample may be carry-over from other donors' samples. The chain combines TRBV5-1 with TRBJ2-7; 7 bases are a match to TRBD1. Material for sequencing was naive CD8+ T cells from PBMCs. The CDR3 spells CASSWGQSYEQYF. In nucleotides, the CDR3 is TGCGCCAGCAGCTGGGGACAGAGCTACGAGCAGTACTTC.